The entry below describes one T cell receptor beta chain. Its matching antigen is unknown. The data stem from a study of siplizumab effects on memory and regulatory T cells. CDR3 length: 19 amino acids. Trimming removed 4 bases from V and 2 bases from J, with 24 bases in between. CDR1 is SGHTA and CDR2 is FQGNSA in the germline V gene. General study findings and limits: Mappable CD4+ clones that were alloreactive averaged about 69% Treg-derived with siplizumab versus roughly 25% in controls. Proliferating clones, CD4+ or CD8+, lacked an assignable naive or memory phenotype in roughly 80-96% of cases. Apparently more diverse than memory cells, naive T cells also seemed major alloresponse contributors.

The assay was immunoSEQ multiplex PCR, and TCRdb's table has in-frame clones only and misses some. In the table there are 100,000 or so clones, about 93% of which are singletons. The chain uses TRBV7-2 and TRBJ2-4, with D perhaps TRBD1 (6 bases). The sample consisted of non-Treg CD4+ T cells sorted from blood. This receptor was taken from a human donor in good health. The CDR3 region is CASSSRNLQGKLPKNIQYF. CDR3 in DNA: TGTGCCAGCAGCTCCCGAAACCTTCAGGGGAAGTTACCCAAAAACATTCAGTACTTC.